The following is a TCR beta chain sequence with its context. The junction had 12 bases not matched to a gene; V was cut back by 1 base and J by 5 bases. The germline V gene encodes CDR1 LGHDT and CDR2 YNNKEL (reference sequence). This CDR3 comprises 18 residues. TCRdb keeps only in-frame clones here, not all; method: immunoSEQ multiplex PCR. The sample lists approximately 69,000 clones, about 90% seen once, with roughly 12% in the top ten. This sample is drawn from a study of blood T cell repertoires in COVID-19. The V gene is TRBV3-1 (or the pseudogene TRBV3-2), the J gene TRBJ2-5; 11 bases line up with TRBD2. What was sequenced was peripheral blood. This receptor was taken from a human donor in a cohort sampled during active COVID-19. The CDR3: CASSQARLAGGPRETQYF. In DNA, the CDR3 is TGTGCCAGCAGCCAAGCCCGGTTAGCGGGGGGGCCGAGGGAGACCCAGTACTTC.